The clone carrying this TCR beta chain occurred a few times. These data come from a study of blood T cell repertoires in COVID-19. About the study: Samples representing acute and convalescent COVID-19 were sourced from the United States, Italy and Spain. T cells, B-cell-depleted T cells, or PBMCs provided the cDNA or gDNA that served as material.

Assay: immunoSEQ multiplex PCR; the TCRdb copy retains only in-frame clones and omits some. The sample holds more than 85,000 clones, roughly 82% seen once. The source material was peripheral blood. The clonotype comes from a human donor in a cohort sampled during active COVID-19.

CDR3 amino acids: CASSLVYGGNQPQHF. The DNA for the CDR3 is TGTGCCAGCAGCTTAGTGTACGGGGGCAATCAGCCCCAGCATTTT. The chain has TRBV7-2 and TRBJ1-5; no clear D gene. The CDR3 length is 15 residues. The germline V gene encodes CDR1 SGHTA and CDR2 FQGNSA. The germline V and J ends were trimmed by 1 base and 2 bases, with 9 bases remaining between them.